Following are 28 T cell receptor beta chains from one sample sequenced in a study of multiple sclerosis patients with progressive multifocal leukoencephalopathy. Repertoires were generated with immunoSEQ multiplex PCR, while TCRdb's copy carries only in-frame clones and drops some. The table shows under 30,000 clones, with about 90% occurring only once. The time point: more than 5 months of natalizumab therapy. This sample comprised PBMCs, obtained from a patient treated with natalizumab. These receptors came from a human donor with multiple sclerosis.

V is TRBV18 and J is TRBJ2-1; D may correspond to TRBD1 or TRBD2 (5 bases each). Germline CDR1 reads KGHSH; CDR2 reads LQKENI. This CDR3 has 12 residues. V lost 2 bases, J lost 7 bases, and 6 bases lay in between. The CDR3 DNA sequence: TGTGCCAGCTCACCATGGGGGAATGAGCAGTTCTTC. Amino acids: CASSPWGNEQFF.

The chain has TRBV19 and TRBJ2-7, with D tentatively TRBD2 (5 bases). The germline gives CDR1 LNHDA, CDR2 SQIVND (reference sequence). Deletions cut 4 bases from V and 3 bases from J, with 22 bases between. The CDR3 extends over 17 amino acids. This CDR3 reads CASSSAFSGWNDYEQYF. CDR3 bases: TGTGCCAGTAGTAGCGCCTTTTCGGGGTGGAATGACTACGAGCAGTACTTC.

The rearrangement uses TRBV6-4 and TRBJ2-3, with 11 positions matching TRBD2. The CDR3 contains 15 residues. From germline, CDR1 is MRHNA and CDR2 SNTAGT. V shed 2 bases, J shed 5 bases, and the junction held 3 bases outside the gene matches. The CDR3 DNA follows: TGTGCCAGCAGTGACCTAGCGGGAGGAGTAGATACGCAGTATTTT. Amino acids: CASSDLAGGVDTQYF.

This chain links TRBV19 with TRBJ1-2; possibly TRBD1 for D (6 bases). The CDR3 is made up of 12 amino acids. Trimming cost V 6 bases and J 8 bases, with 13 bases left between them. Germline values: CDR1 LNHDA, CDR2 SQIVND (reference sequence). The CDR3 sequence is CASRDLGGGYTF. The CDR3 DNA is TGTGCCAGTAGGGACCTCGGGGGCGGCTACACCTTC.

The gene calls are TRBV4-3 and TRBJ2-2; 7 bases align to TRBD2. The CDR3 extends over 17 amino acids. In germline, CDR1 is LGHNA, CDR2 YSLEER. Unmatched junction bases numbered 7, after V lost 1 base and J lost 2 bases. The CDR3 coding sequence is TGCGCCAGCAGCCAAGCGGGCCCTAGCGGCAACACCGGGGAGCTGTTTTTT. It translates to CASSQAGPSGNTGELFF.

This chain joins TRBV6-6 and TRBJ2-3; D possibly corresponds to TRBD2 (6 bases). In germline, CDR1 is MNHNY, CDR2 SVGAGI (reference sequence). This CDR3 contains 16 residues. The V end lost 0 bases, the J end lost 8 bases, and 18 bases lay between the germline ends. The CDR3 region is CASSYSMGSLGGTQYF. In nucleotides, the CDR3 is TGTGCCAGCAGTTACTCCATGGGGTCGCTGGGGGGTACGCAGTATTTT.

This chain connects TRBV6-1 to TRBJ1-5; TRBD1 agrees at 12 bases. The CDR3 consists of 14 residues. After removal of 6 bases from V and 7 bases from J, the junction contained 4 bases not matched to a gene. The germline V gene encodes CDR1 MNHNS and CDR2 SASEGT. The DNA of the CDR3 is TGTGCCAGCAGCGGGACAGGGGGCATGCAGCCCCAGCATTTT. This sequence encodes CASSGTGGMQPQHF.

The chain combines TRBV6-5 with TRBJ2-7; 10 bases are shared with TRBD1. The V gene end was trimmed by 0 bases and the J gene end by 2 bases; junction bases not matched to a gene: 4. From germline, CDR1 is MNHEY and CDR2 SVGAGI. The CDR3 is 16 residues long. CDR3 sequence: CASSYSTTGGPYEQYF. The CDR3 region has the DNA TGTGCCAGCAGTTACTCGACGACAGGGGGCCCCTACGAGCAGTACTTC.

This clone occurred once. CDR3 loop: CASSGSNQPQHF. The CDR3 nucleotides read TGTGCCAGCAGTGGTTCTAATCAGCCCCAGCATTTT. The chain employs TRBV27 and TRBJ1-5; D remains unclear. The CDR3 consists of 12 residues. Between the trimmed V and J ends, which lost 5 bases and 4 bases, there was a span of 6 bases. The germline gives CDR1 MNHEY, CDR2 SMNVEV (reference sequence).

The chain joins TRBV4-1 to TRBJ1-4, with D possibly TRBD1 on 6 matching bases. V was shortened by 5 bases and J by 3 bases, with 10 bases between the two germline ends. The germline V gene has CDR1 MGHRA and CDR2 YSYEKL. There are 14 residues in the CDR3. The CDR3 DNA reads TGCGCCAGCAGCGGCGACAGGTCTAATGAAAAACTGTTTTTT. It codes for CASSGDRSNEKLFF.

By frequency in the sample, this clone is medium-sized. The chain couples TRBV29-1 to TRBJ2-5; 8 nucleotides match TRBD1. CDR1 and CDR2 (germline): SQVTM, ANQGSEA. This CDR3 has 12 residues. The CDR3 region is CRQGASRETQYF. The CDR3 coding sequence is TGCAGGCAGGGGGCGAGTAGGGAGACCCAGTACTTC. The full variable domain, completed using reference TRBV29-1 and TRBJ2-5, is SAVISQKPSRDICQRGTSLTIQCQVDSQVTMMFWYRQQPGQSLTLIATANQGSEATYESGFVIDKFPISRPNLTFSTLTVSNMSPEDSSIYLCRQGASRETQYFGPGTRLLVL.

This clone was seen only once. V usage is TRBV5-4 and J usage is TRBJ2-2; possibly TRBD1 for D (6 bases). V shed 1 base and J shed 5 bases, with 9 bases lying between them. The CDR3 runs 14 residues. The germline CDR1 and CDR2 sequences are SGHNT and YYREEE (reference sequence). The CDR3 loop is CASSLPQGTGELFF. CDR3 DNA: TGTGCCAGCAGCTTGCCACAGGGTACCGGGGAGCTGTTTTTT. The whole variable domain, remainder taken from reference TRBV5-4 and TRBJ2-2, is ETGVTQSPTHLIKTRGQQVTLRCSSQSGHNTVSWYQQALGQGPQFIFQYYREEENGRGNFPPRFSGLQFPNYSSELNVNALELDDSALYLCASSLPQGTGELFFGEGSRLTVL.

In its sample, this clone was seen once. DNA for the CDR3: TGTGCCAGCAAGAAACAGGGCTTCTCTGGAAACACCATATATTTT. The encoded protein is CASKKQGFSGNTIYF. J is TRBJ1-3 and V is TRBV5-6; possibly TRBD1 for D (6 bases). The V and J ends lost 6 bases and 0 bases respectively, with 13 bases between them. Germline V CDR1 and CDR2: SGHDT, YYEEEE. CDR3 length: 15 amino acids.

The rearrangement links TRBV11-3 to TRBJ2-1; 9 bases line up with TRBD2. Germline V gene lookup returns CDR1 SGHNT and CDR2 YENEEA. The CDR3 totals 15 residues. Germline trimming cut 1 base from V and 5 bases from J; bases unmatched to any gene: 3. The CDR3 DNA reads TGTGCCAGCAGCTTAGCCCTAGCGGGAAACAATGAGCAGTTCTTC. This sequence encodes CASSLALAGNNEQFF.

V and J are TRBV2 and TRBJ2-7, with TRBD2 matching 7 bases. The CDR3 totals 16 residues. In germline, CDR1 is SNHLY, CDR2 FYNNEI. The J segment lost 5 bases and the V segment lost 3 bases, leaving 13 bases of the junction unmatched. In DNA form, the CDR3 reads TGTGCCAGCAGTGACGGGCGAGCGGGGCCCCTTGACGAGCAGTACTTC. Its protein product is CASSDGRAGPLDEQYF.

The rearrangement joins TRBV7-9 to TRBJ1-2; 7 bases line up with TRBD1. Germline trimming cut 1 base from V and 8 bases from J; bases unmatched to any gene: 4. The CDR3 consists of 13 residues. Germline V lookup: CDR1 SEHNR, CDR2 FQNEAQ (reference sequence). The CDR3 loop is CASSLEQGYGYTF. In DNA, the CDR3 is TGTGCCAGCAGCTTAGAACAGGGGTACGGCTACACCTTC. The full variable domain, rest sourced from reference TRBV7-9 and TRBJ1-2, is DTGVSQNPRHKITKRGQNVTFRCDPISEHNRLYWYRQTLGQGPEFLTYFQNEAQLEKSRLLSDRFSAERPKGSFSTLEIQRTEQGDSAMYLCASSLEQGYGYTFGSGTRLTVV.

This chain connects TRBV6-6 to TRBJ2-7; 11 nucleotides line up with TRBD2. Germline V gene data show CDR1 as MNHNY and CDR2 as SVGAGI (reference sequence). The CDR3 length is 14 residues. The junction had 6 bases not matched to a gene; V was cut back by 8 bases and J by 3 bases. The CDR3 here is CASRGTSGNYEQYF. CDR3 sequence (DNA): TGTGCCAGCCGAGGGACTAGCGGAAACTACGAGCAGTACTTC.

In regard to this clone: A junction boundary mismatches the germline segment, possibly from a read error. In DNA form, the CDR3 reads TGTGCCACCCACGGAGGCGTGAAGACTGAAGCTTTCTTT. Translating gives CATHGGVKTEAFF. The V and J genes are TRBV28 and TRBJ1-1; unclear D gene. CDR1 is MDHEN, CDR2 SYDVKM, per germline. The CDR3 loop spans 13 amino acids.

The gene calls are TRBV6-5 and TRBJ1-1, with D possibly being TRBD1 (5 bases). V was cut by 4 bases and J by 2 bases, with 8 bases left in between. Germline assignment: CDR1 MNHEY and CDR2 SVGAGI. The CDR3 runs 13 residues. CDR3 bases: TGTGCCAGCAGTTTGGGGGAAAACACTGAAGCTTTCTTT. Translating gives CASSLGENTEAFF.

The chain is built from TRBV28 and TRBJ2-7, with TRBD2 as a possible D gene (6 bases). CDR1 and CDR2 from the germline V gene are MDHEN and SYDVKM. The CDR3 spans 13 residues. The germline V and J ends were trimmed by 8 bases and 1 base, with 12 bases remaining between them. The CDR3 DNA reads as TGTGCCAGCGGGACTTCACGGTCCTACGAGCAGTACTTC. Translated, it gives CASGTSRSYEQYF.

The chain uses TRBV5-1 and TRBJ2-3; perhaps TRBD2 as D (6 bases). The CDR3 sequence is 14 residues long. V dropped 0 bases and J dropped 6 bases, with 11 bases sitting between them. Germline lookup yields CDR1 SGHRS and CDR2 YFSETQ. The CDR3 DNA is TGCGCCAGCAGCTTGGCTCAGGCGGGGGATACGCAGTATTTT. Translation gives CASSLAQAGDTQYF.

This chain uses TRBV27 with TRBJ2-1, with D possibly being TRBD2 (5 bases). The CDR3 is 13 amino acids. Per germline, CDR1 MNHEY and CDR2 SMNVEV (reference sequence). V shed 5 bases and J shed 9 bases, with 14 bases lying between them. The DNA of the CDR3 is TGTGCCAGCAGTCCCTCCTTGAGGGTTGAGCAGTTCTTC. This translates into CASSPSLRVEQFF.

V gene TRBV5-4 combines with J gene TRBJ1-2; D is possibly TRBD1 (5 bases). CDR3 length: 16 amino acids. The V gene lost 0 bases and the J gene lost 4 bases, with 16 bases spanning the gap. Looked up from germline, CDR1 is SGHNT and CDR2 is YYREEE (reference sequence). The CDR3 bases are TGTGCCAGCAGCTTGGCCGGCGAGGGGCTGATCTATGGCTACACCTTC. Translation gives CASSLAGEGLIYGYTF.

CDR3 nucleotide sequence: TGTGCCAGCAGCGCTACCGGGAGATACAATGAGCAGTTCTTC. Translated, it gives CASSATGRYNEQFF. The chain couples TRBV11-2 to TRBJ2-1; D possibly corresponds to TRBD2 (6 bases). Germline lookup yields CDR1 SGHAT and CDR2 FQNNGV. Between the trimmed V and J ends, which lost 5 bases and 4 bases, there was a span of 12 bases. The CDR3 runs to 14 residues.

The chain links TRBV4-1 to TRBJ2-2; TRBD2 might be the D (6 bases). The CDR3 is 16 amino acids. Germline V gives CDR1 MGHRA, CDR2 YSYEKL. V lost 3 bases, J lost 0 bases, and 11 bases lay in between. The CDR3 nucleotides read TGCGCCAGCAGCCAGGAGGGAAAAGCGAACACCGGGGAGCTGTTTTTT. Its translation is CASSQEGKANTGELFF.

The chain joins TRBV6-6 to TRBJ2-7; 8 nucleotides align to TRBD2. J lost 5 bases, V lost 6 bases, and 9 bases had no gene match. This CDR3 has 14 amino acids. Germline CDR1 MNHNY, CDR2 SVGAGI (reference sequence). The CDR3 region has the DNA TGTGCCAGCAGGGACGGGACTAGGGTTCACGAGCAGTACTTC. Its translation: CASRDGTRVHEQYF.

The chain employs TRBV7-8 and TRBJ2-7, with 14 nucleotides matching TRBD2. The germline CDR1 and CDR2 sequences are SGHVS and FQNEAQ. The CDR3 contains 15 residues. The V segment lost 3 bases and the J segment 3 bases; nucleotides outside the gene matches: 1. As DNA, the CDR3 is TGTGCCAGCAGCTTTGGACTAGCGGGAGGCTACGAGCAGTACTTC. Amino acids: CASSFGLAGGYEQYF.

This clone was seen just once. The J gene is TRBJ2-3, the V gene TRBV27; D unclear. This CDR3 region has 13 residues. Germline V CDR1 and CDR2: MNHEY, SMNVEV (reference sequence). The V gene lost 3 bases and the J gene lost 4 bases, with 8 bases spanning the gap. DNA for the CDR3: TGTGCCAGCAGTTTTAAGGGTGCAGATACGCAGTATTTT. Its protein is CASSFKGADTQYF.